Presented here are 28 T cell receptor beta chains from one specimen sequenced in a study of identical twins. TCRdb re-called the 5' RACE reads through MiXCR, storing one row per CDR3 protein. The sample records roughly 250,000 distinct CDR3 sequences, around 15% being singletons. Material for sequencing was memory (CD45RO+) T cells sorted from blood. The receptors derive from a woman between 18 and 29 years old in good health.

This clonotype came up many times. J is TRBJ1-1 and V is TRBV2; D is perhaps TRBD1 (5 bases). This CDR3 has 16 residues. V was pared by 7 bases and J by 4 bases, with 22 bases between. Germline V lookup: CDR1 SNHLY, CDR2 FYNNEI. CDR3 loop: CASTRRGGDPGTEAFF. In DNA form, the CDR3 reads TGTGCCAGCACCCGGCGGGGAGGGGACCCGGGCACTGAAGCTTTCTTT.

In this sample, this clonotype turned up a few times. The rearrangement uses TRBV10-3 and TRBJ1-1; 9 bases line up with TRBD1. Germline loops: CDR1 ENHRY, CDR2 SYGVKD. The CDR3 runs to 13 residues. Unmatched junction bases numbered 2, after V lost 4 bases and J lost 5 bases. CDR3 DNA: TGTGCCATCAGTGGACAGGGGGGTACTGAAGCTTTCTTT. It codes for CAISGQGGTEAFF.

This chain links TRBV14 with TRBJ2-2, with 11 bases identical to TRBD2. CDR1 and CDR2 from the germline V gene are SGHDN and FVKESK. With 4 bases clipped from V and 5 bases from J, the junction kept 9 bases outside the gene matches. CDR3 size: 17 residues. The CDR3 DNA reads TGTGCCAGCAGCCTAAACCTAGCGGGGGGCCGGACCGGGGAGCTGTTTTTT. Protein sequence: CASSLNLAGGRTGELFF.

This chain joins TRBV27 and TRBJ1-1, with a weak D call TRBD1 (6 bases). The length of the CDR3 is 15 residues. V lost 6 bases, J lost 1 base, and 15 bases lay in between. Germline V gene sequence: CDR1 MNHEY, CDR2 SMNVEV (reference sequence). CDR3 in DNA: TGTGCCAGCAGGACCCGGGACACCCAGAACACTGAAGCTTTCTTT. Translation: CASRTRDTQNTEAFF.

The chain has TRBV3-1 and TRBJ2-1, with 9 bases lining up with TRBD2. V lost 1 base and J lost 9; bases outside the gene matches: 13. The CDR3 extends over 17 amino acids. Germline V gene sequence: CDR1 LGHDT, CDR2 YNNKEL (reference sequence). The CDR3 reads CASSQAGRREGSAEQFF. Written as DNA, the CDR3 is TGTGCCAGCAGCCAAGCCGGACGGCGGGAGGGGTCGGCTGAGCAGTTCTTC.

This chain uses TRBV20-1 with TRBJ2-5; TRBD2 might be the D (6 bases). The CDR3 is made up of 13 amino acids. The ends were cut back, 4 bases at V and 4 bases at J, with 13 bases in the middle. Germline CDR1 reads DFQATT; CDR2 reads SNEGSKA (reference sequence). CDR3 sequence (DNA): TGCAGTGCTAACGTGGGTAGCGGAGAGACCCAGTACTTC. It specifies CSANVGSGETQYF.

The chain carries TRBV6-5 and TRBJ2-1, with D unresolved. The CDR3 contains 16 residues. V was pared by 4 bases and J by 1 base, with 14 bases between. The V gene's germline CDR1 is MNHEY and CDR2 SVGAGI. Written as DNA, the CDR3 is TGTGCCAGCAGTTCCTCAGTCCTACGTTCCTACAATGAGCAGTTCTTC. This translates into CASSSSVLRSYNEQFF.

This clonotype has only a few counts. The chain has TRBV5-4 and TRBJ2-1; TRBD2 agrees at 9 bases. This CDR3 is 14 amino acids long. V lost 8 bases and J lost 6; bases outside the gene matches: 9. Germline assignment: CDR1 SGHNT and CDR2 YYREEE (reference sequence). The CDR3 DNA follows: TGTGCCAGTTCGCTAGGCGGGGGGGTCAATGAGCAGTTCTTC. Translating gives CASSLGGGVNEQFF.

Points on this clonotype: The germline gene is not matched at one end of the junction; a read error may be the cause. V is TRBV12-3 or TRBV12-4 and J is TRBJ2-5; D is possibly TRBD2 (6 bases). The CDR3 has 13 amino acids. Here the CDR3 reads CASSLAEQETQYF. In DNA form, the CDR3 reads TGTGCCAGCAGCTTAGCGGAACAAGAGACCCAGTACTTC.

The chain uses TRBV20-1 and TRBJ2-3; 7 bases are a match to TRBD2. There are 14 residues in the CDR3. Germline-derived CDR1 and CDR2 are DFQATT and SNEGSKA (reference sequence). The V gene end was trimmed by 6 bases and the J gene end by 0 bases; junction bases not matched to a gene: 6. The DNA of the CDR3 is TGCAGTGCCGCGGGGGATGCTAGCACAGATACGCAGTATTTT. Translating gives CSAAGDASTDTQYF.

This clonotype was picked up many times. CDR3 protein: CASSLGGTGNYGYTF. CDR3 DNA sequence: TGTGCCAGCAGTCTCGGCGGGACAGGGAACTATGGCTACACCTTC. The chain combines TRBV12-3 or TRBV12-4 with TRBJ1-2; 9 bases map to TRBD1. The V gene end was trimmed by 5 bases and the J gene end by 2 bases; junction bases not matched to a gene: 6. The CDR3 runs 15 residues.

This clonotype was seen many times. V usage is TRBV3-1 and J usage is TRBJ2-3; unclear D gene. V was cut by 0 bases and J by 9 bases, with 10 bases left in between. The germline CDR1 and CDR2 sequences are LGHDT and YNNKEL (reference sequence). The CDR3 runs to 13 residues. CDR3 sequence: CASSQDRMGTQYF. In DNA form, the CDR3 reads TGTGCCAGCAGCCAAGATCGGATGGGGACGCAGTATTTT.

The chain links TRBV20-1 to TRBJ2-1; 9 bases align to TRBD1. Germline V CDR1 and CDR2: DFQATT, SNEGSKA (reference sequence). The CDR3 extends over 13 amino acids. CDR3 bases: TGCAGCGGAAAACAGGGGGCGCCGAATGAGCAGTTCTTC. It is translated as CSGKQGAPNEQFF.

This clonotype was detected a few times. The rearrangement links TRBV5-5 to TRBJ1-1; 7 bases line up with TRBD1. The trim removed 5 bases at V and 0 bases at J, leaving 13 bases unmatched. The CDR3 length is 17 residues. Germline V gene data show CDR1 as SGHKS and CDR2 as YYEKEE (reference sequence). The CDR3 nucleotides are TGTGCCAGCAGAACAGGACAGGCCGTTAACATGAACACTGAAGCTTTCTTT. Protein: CASRTGQAVNMNTEAFF.

This chain links TRBV5-1 with TRBJ2-3; D perhaps matches TRBD2 (7 bases). There are 16 residues in the CDR3. V dropped 3 bases and J dropped 5 bases, with 19 bases sitting between them. In germline, CDR1 is SGHRS, CDR2 YFSETQ. CDR3 sequence reads: CASSWGRASGRDTQYF. CDR3 coding DNA: TGCGCCAGCAGCTGGGGGCGGGCTAGCGGAAGAGATACGCAGTATTTT.

V usage is TRBV15 and J usage is TRBJ2-2, with D perhaps matching TRBD2 (6 bases). Germline V CDR1 and CDR2: LNHNV, YYDKDF (reference sequence). Trimming stripped 0 bases from V and 0 bases from J, with 11 bases between. The CDR3 length is 17 residues. The CDR3 DNA follows: TGTGCCACCAGCAGAGATCTCCCGGGGGCGAACACCGGGGAGCTGTTTTTT. It translates to CATSRDLPGANTGELFF.

This chain links TRBV25-1 with TRBJ2-1; 11 bases line up with TRBD2. Trimming removed 6 bases from V and 5 bases from J; junction bases left unmatched: 9. Germline CDR1 MGHDK, CDR2 SYGVNS. The CDR3 is made up of 16 amino acids. CDR3: CASRRPGTSGNNEQFF. The CDR3 DNA reads as TGTGCCAGCAGGCGCCCAGGGACTAGCGGAAACAATGAGCAGTTCTTC.

This clonotype was recorded a few times. The V and J genes are TRBV27 and TRBJ1-6; D is ambiguous. V lost 2 bases, J lost 9 bases, and 8 bases lay in between. The CDR3 extends over 13 amino acids. Germline V gene sequence: CDR1 MNHEY, CDR2 SMNVEV (reference sequence). The CDR3 sequence is CASSLEALSPLHF. The CDR3, as DNA: TGTGCCAGCAGTTTAGAGGCACTTTCACCCCTCCACTTT.

This rearrangement joins TRBV18 to TRBJ2-3; the D gene is possibly TRBD2 (6 bases). The germline V gene encodes CDR1 KGHSH and CDR2 LQKENI. Trimming shortened V by 8 bases and J by 6 bases, and 36 bases separated the two germline ends. The CDR3 consists of 20 residues. CDR3 amino acids: CASTRRGGGRSGSVADTQYF. The CDR3 DNA follows: TGTGCCAGCACCCGTCGTGGGGGAGGTCGCTCGGGCTCGGTGGCGGATACGCAGTATTTT.

This clonotype came up a few times. The rearrangement links TRBV7-9 to TRBJ2-1, with 9 bases that match TRBD2. V shed 4 bases, J shed 8 bases, and the junction held 12 bases outside the gene matches. The germline CDR1 and CDR2 sequences are SEHNR and FQNEAQ (reference sequence). This CDR3 has 16 amino acids. Here the CDR3 DNA reads TGTGCCAGCAGCTCCCCAGCGGGAGGTCCCCGCGATGAGCAGTTCTTC. Translated, it gives CASSSPAGGPRDEQFF.

This clonotype was seen only a few times. The CDR3 protein is CVLHQTREETQYF. CDR3 nucleotides: TGTGTACTCCATCAAACGCGGGAGGAGACCCAGTACTTC. This chain connects TRBV3-1 to TRBJ2-5, with 7 bases identical to TRBD2. The CDR3 spans 13 residues. Germline-derived CDR1 and CDR2 are LGHDT and YNNKEL (reference sequence).

The V call is TRBV12-3 or TRBV12-4, the J call TRBJ2-2; possible D gene TRBD1, 6 bases. V was shortened by 3 bases and J by 4 bases, with 9 bases between the two germline ends. This CDR3 spans 14 amino acids. CDR3 amino acids: CASSFTRGTGELFF. The DNA for the CDR3 is TGTGCCAGCAGTTTTACCAGGGGCACCGGGGAGCTGTTTTTT.

CDR3 loop: CASRMGQPNEKLFF. In nucleotides, the CDR3 is TGTGCCAGCAGGATGGGACAGCCCAATGAAAAACTGTTTTTT. The chain carries TRBV5-5 and TRBJ1-4; 7 bases agree with TRBD1. V gave up 5 bases and J gave up 5 bases; unmatched junction bases: 6. The CDR3 covers 14 residues. Germline V lookup: CDR1 SGHKS, CDR2 YYEKEE (reference sequence).

This clonotype has ten or more counts. The genes are TRBV12-3 or TRBV12-4 and TRBJ1-1, with TRBD1 matching 9 bases. The CDR3 contains 14 residues. Losses at the gene ends were 6 bases for V and 4 bases for J; bases not matched to a gene: 6. The CDR3 nucleotides are TGTGCCAGCAGGCCGGGACAGGGTCCCACTGAAGCTTTCTTT. Its translation: CASRPGQGPTEAFF.

The sample holds a few counts of this clonotype. The chain uses TRBV7-2 and TRBJ2-1, with a possible D match to TRBD1 (6 bases). The CDR3 contains 11 residues. V gave up 4 bases and J gave up 12 bases, with 10 bases separating them. Germline V lookup: CDR1 SGHTA, CDR2 FQGNSA. The CDR3 DNA follows: TGTGCCAGCAGCTCCGGACAGATGCAGTTCTTC. This translates into CASSSGQMQFF.

The table lists this clonotype with a few counts. The chain uses TRBV11-2 and TRBJ1-3; possible D gene TRBD1, 5 bases. V was cut by 2 bases and J by 4 bases, with 12 bases left in between. The CDR3 contains 15 residues. Germline V lookup: CDR1 SGHAT, CDR2 FQNNGV. Here the CDR3 reads CASSLWRGGGNTIYF. CDR3 DNA: TGTGCCAGCAGCTTATGGAGGGGCGGAGGAAACACCATATATTTT.

The chain is built from TRBV13 and TRBJ2-7; D possibly uses TRBD1 or TRBD2 (5 bases each). Germline values: CDR1 PRHDT, CDR2 FYEKMQ (reference sequence). The ends were cut back, 2 bases at V and 3 bases at J, with 14 bases in the middle. There are 15 residues in the CDR3. CDR3 DNA sequence: TGTGCCAGCAGCTTAAGAGGGGTTAACTACTACGAGCAGTACTTC. Its translation is CASSLRGVNYYEQYF.

This chain uses TRBV20-1 with TRBJ2-7, with D perhaps given as TRBD1 or TRBD2 (6 bases each). The CDR3 runs to 13 residues. From germline, CDR1 is DFQATT and CDR2 SNEGSKA (reference sequence). This CDR3 reads CIGGQDRGYEQYF. The CDR3, as DNA: TGCATCGGGGGCCAGGATAGGGGCTACGAGCAGTACTTC.